The 21 T cell receptor beta chains listed next were all sequenced from one sample in a study of CD8 T cells in ankylosing spondylitis. For these TCRs, the target antigens are not known. Each CDR3 protein gets one entry after TCRdb re-called the 5' RACE reads with MiXCR. In the table there are around 770,000 distinct CDR3 sequences, around 11% of which are singletons. General study findings and limits: Within ankylosing spondylitis blood, a TCR beta motif made up of eight highly homologous variants appeared to be characteristic.

The specimen was blood, either unsorted or a sorted T cell fraction (not recorded which). These receptors were taken from a male donor with ankylosing spondylitis.

The chain employs TRBV20-1 and TRBJ2-5; 13 nucleotides agree with TRBD2. The CDR3 contains 13 residues. J lost 1 base, V lost 7 bases, and 0 bases had no gene match. The germline gives CDR1 DFQATT, CDR2 SNEGSKA (reference sequence). This CDR3 is CSGTSGGQETQYF. The CDR3 nucleotides read TGCAGTGGGACTAGCGGGGGCCAAGAGACCCAGTACTTC.

This clonotype was detected only a few times. The rearrangement joins TRBV11-2 to TRBJ2-7; 13 positions match TRBD2. V trimming: 1 base; J trimming: 9 bases; junction bases outside the gene matches: 6. CDR1 and CDR2 from the germline V gene are SGHAT and FQNNGV. The CDR3 runs 15 residues. This CDR3 reads CASSLGTSGRSGQYF. The CDR3 bases are TGTGCCAGCAGCTTAGGGACTAGCGGGAGAAGTGGGCAGTACTTC.

This clonotype was observed a few times. The CDR3 spells CSARTLGGGWETQYF. The DNA for the CDR3 is TGCAGTGCTAGAACTCTCGGGGGGGGCTGGGAGACCCAGTACTTC. This sequence joins TRBV20-1 and TRBJ2-5; 8 bases align to TRBD2. The CDR3 totals 15 residues. The germline gives CDR1 DFQATT, CDR2 SNEGSKA (reference sequence). Trimming removed 2 bases from V and 5 bases from J; junction bases left unmatched: 10.

The sample holds a few counts of this clonotype. The chain is built from TRBV7-2 and TRBJ2-1, with D maybe TRBD2 (6 bases). The CDR3 sequence is 13 residues long. The V end was cut by 5 bases, the J end by 10 bases, with 15 bases between. Per the germline V gene, CDR1 is SGHTA and CDR2 is FQGNSA. The DNA for the CDR3 is TGTGCCAGCAGCCCGGAGGGCCGGGGAGAGCAGTTCTTC. Translation: CASSPEGRGEQFF.

Only a few counts were recorded for this clonotype. The chain employs TRBV5-1 and TRBJ1-1, with a possible D match to TRBD1 (6 bases). This CDR3 has 14 residues. Germline values: CDR1 SGHRS, CDR2 YFSETQ. With 1 base removed from V and 5 bases from J, the gap between germline ends came to 12 bases. The DNA of the CDR3 is TGCGCCAGCAGCTTGTACGGCCAGGGGACTGAAGCTTTCTTT. Its translation: CASSLYGQGTEAFF.

This clonotype has only a few counts. J is TRBJ2-7 and V is TRBV7-2, with 8 nucleotides matching TRBD1. After removal of 5 bases from V and 6 bases from J, the junction contained 9 bases not matched to a gene. CDR1 and CDR2 from the germline V gene are SGHTA and FQGNSA. This CDR3 comprises 14 residues. The CDR3 loop is CASSPVAGGGEQYF. The CDR3 coding sequence is TGTGCCAGCAGCCCGGTCGCAGGGGGCGGCGAGCAGTACTTC.

This clonotype was counted a few times. This sequence joins TRBV10-3 and TRBJ1-1, with D perhaps TRBD1 (5 bases). Germline V CDR1 and CDR2: ENHRY, SYGVKD. The germline V and J ends were trimmed by 0 bases and 3 bases, with 14 bases remaining between them. The CDR3 length is 16 residues. CDR3 sequence (DNA): TGTGCCATCAGTGAGTCTTCGACGGCAGGGTACACTGAAGCTTTCTTT. Residues: CAISESSTAGYTEAFF.

This clonotype was seen a handful of times. The rearrangement uses TRBV7-2 and TRBJ2-7; D is uncertain. V was trimmed by 7 bases and J by 2 bases, leaving 12 bases between them. The CDR3 has 13 residues. Germline V gene lookup returns CDR1 SGHTA and CDR2 FQGNSA. CDR3 DNA sequence: TGTGCCAGCACCTTGAGGATGGCCTACGAGCAGTACTTC. The encoded protein is CASTLRMAYEQYF.

With respect to this clonotype: One junction end disagrees with the germline gene, perhaps due to a read error. This chain connects TRBV10-3 to TRBJ2-3; TRBD2 matches 8 bases. In germline, CDR1 is ENHRY, CDR2 SYGVKD. This CDR3 region has 13 residues. CDR3 amino acids: CAISESERGGSDF. The CDR3 region has the DNA TGTGCCATCAGTGAGTCTGAACGGGGGGGCTCGGATTTT.

This clonotype was counted at least ten times. The V call is TRBV29-1, the J call TRBJ1-1; a possible D gene is TRBD1 (6 bases). The CDR3 consists of 12 residues. Trimming pared 3 bases from V and 3 bases from J, leaving 8 bases between. Germline CDR1 is SQVTM and CDR2 is ANQGSEA. The CDR3 coding sequence is TGCAGCGTTGACACAGGGCACACTGAAGCTTTCTTT. It is translated as CSVDTGHTEAFF.

In this sample, this clonotype turned up a few times. The chain is built from TRBV5-1 and TRBJ2-7; TRBD2 is a possible D gene (6 bases). CDR1 is SGHRS and CDR2 is YFSETQ in the germline V gene. The CDR3 totals 13 residues. Trimming left V 3 bases short and J 3 bases short, with 10 bases between. The chain's CDR3 is CASSSWDFYEQYF. DNA of the CDR3: TGCGCCAGCAGCTCATGGGACTTCTACGAGCAGTACTTC.

This clonotype has only a few counts. The chain has TRBV5-6 and TRBJ2-7; 7 nucleotides match TRBD1. Germline V gene lookup returns CDR1 SGHDT and CDR2 YYEEEE. The CDR3 loop spans 15 amino acids. V lost 4 bases to trimming and J lost 0 bases; unmatched junction nucleotides: 7. CDR3 protein: CASSGTDGFSYEQYF. CDR3 coding DNA: TGTGCCAGCAGCGGGACAGACGGATTCTCCTACGAGCAGTACTTC.

In this sample, this clonotype turned up a few times. The V call is TRBV20-1, the J call TRBJ1-5, with D possibly matching TRBD1 (5 bases). Trimming removed 4 bases from V and 1 base from J, with 8 bases in between. The germline V gene has CDR1 DFQATT and CDR2 SNEGSKA (reference sequence). CDR3 length equals 13 residues. CDR3 nucleotide sequence: TGCAGTGCTACAGGGATCAGCAATCAGCCCCAGCATTTT. Protein: CSATGISNQPQHF.

This clonotype came up a few times. V gene TRBV20-1 combines with J gene TRBJ2-1, with unresolved D. Trimming removed 1 base at V and 9 bases at J, with 19 bases between. The CDR3 sequence is 15 residues long. Germline V gene sequence: CDR1 DFQATT, CDR2 SNEGSKA (reference sequence). The CDR3, as DNA: TGCAGTGCTAGAGTCTTTGGGAAACTGTCTGGTGAGCAGTTCTTC. Residues: CSARVFGKLSGEQFF.

The chain employs TRBV18 and TRBJ1-2, with 10 positions matching TRBD1. CDR1 is KGHSH, CDR2 LQKENI, per germline. The CDR3 runs to 14 residues. With V trimmed by 2 bases and J by 8 bases, 5 bases remained unmatched. The CDR3 region has the DNA TGTGCCAGCTCACCATCGGGACAGGGGAAGGGCTACACCTTC. As protein: CASSPSGQGKGYTF.

This clonotype was counted between two and nine times. The chain combines TRBV7-2 with TRBJ1-1, with a possible D match to TRBD1 (6 bases). V lost 5 bases and J 1 base, leaving 17 bases between the germline ends. The CDR3 length is 16 residues. Germline loops: CDR1 SGHTA, CDR2 FQGNSA. In DNA form, the CDR3 reads TGTGCCAGCAGCCTCCGCACAGGGTCCAGGAACACTGAAGCTTTCTTT. It encodes CASSLRTGSRNTEAFF.

V is TRBV2 and J is TRBJ1-1; possibly TRBD1 for D (5 bases). The germline V and J ends were trimmed by 3 bases and 3 bases, with 11 bases remaining between them. Germline V gene data show CDR1 as SNHLY and CDR2 as FYNNEI. The CDR3 is 14 amino acids. CDR3 bases: TGTGCCAGCAGTGACGAGGGGCTCGACACTGAAGCTTTCTTT. Residues: CASSDEGLDTEAFF.

The chain employs TRBV7-2 and TRBJ2-1; 7 nucleotides align to TRBD2. V lost 2 bases to trimming and J lost 5 bases; unmatched junction nucleotides: 6. This CDR3 spans 15 amino acids. Germline values: CDR1 SGHTA, CDR2 FQGNSA. The CDR3, as DNA: TGTGCCAGCAGCTTACTGGGACTAAGGAACAATGAGCAGTTCTTC. Amino acids: CASSLLGLRNNEQFF.

This chain joins TRBV11-2 and TRBJ2-1; 7 bases align to TRBD2. Germline assignment: CDR1 SGHAT and CDR2 FQNNGV. With 6 bases clipped from V and 7 bases from J, the junction kept 12 bases outside the gene matches. The CDR3 loop spans 15 amino acids. The DNA for the CDR3 is TGTGCCAGCAGTCCAGGGAGGGCCAACCGGAATGAGCAGTTCTTC. Encoded protein: CASSPGRANRNEQFF.

This clonotype was counted at least ten times. V usage is TRBV12-3 or TRBV12-4 and J usage is TRBJ1-2; D call uncertain. Deletions cut 5 bases from V and 5 bases from J, with 12 bases between. This CDR3 contains 13 residues. The CDR3 sequence is CASSPSDLYGYTF. CDR3 coding DNA: TGTGCCAGCAGTCCGTCGGACTTGTATGGCTACACCTTC.

Only a few counts were recorded for this clonotype. This chain uses TRBV12-3 or TRBV12-4 with TRBJ1-2; 7 bases align to TRBD1. V lost 3 bases and J lost 8; bases outside the gene matches: 6. The CDR3 loop spans 13 amino acids. The CDR3 loop is CASSFETGIGYTF. CDR3 DNA: TGTGCCAGCAGTTTTGAGACAGGGATAGGCTACACCTTC.